These 31 T cell receptor beta chains came from one sample sequenced in a study of blood T cell repertoires in COVID-19 (dated by TCRdb to the early 2020s). Library preparation used the immunoSEQ multiplex PCR assay. TCRdb retrieved this table from immuneACCESS and kept in-frame rearrangements only. Not all clones are present; in checked studies, unresolved V genes account for under half, and no reason is known for the remainder. The sample table lists around 100,000 clones, more than 80% of them with a count of one. The top ten clonotypes cover under 5.5% of the sample. The specimen was peripheral blood. The receptors were sampled from a man older than 75 with COVID-19, enrolled during active disease.

This clone was seen a single time. This rearrangement joins TRBV27 to TRBJ2-5, with 7 bases fitting TRBD1. The CDR3 length is 13 residues. The V segment lost 9 bases and the J segment 3 bases; nucleotides outside the gene matches: 7. Germline CDR1 is MNHEY and CDR2 is SMNVEV (reference sequence). CDR3 sequence: CARNRDSKETQYF. In nucleotides, the CDR3 is TGTGCCAGGAACCGGGACAGCAAAGAGACCCAGTACTTC.

The chain combines TRBV27 with TRBJ2-1; no clear D. V was shortened by 3 bases and J by 5 bases, with 5 bases between the two germline ends. Germline values: CDR1 MNHEY, CDR2 SMNVEV (reference sequence). There are 12 residues in the CDR3. CDR3 in DNA: TGTGCCAGCAGTTTTCCAGACAATGAGCAGTTCTTC. This sequence encodes CASSFPDNEQFF.

The rearrangement joins TRBV28 to TRBJ2-3, with 9 bases matching TRBD1. J gave up 2 bases and V 6 bases, and 9 bases lay outside the gene matches. The germline gives CDR1 MDHEN, CDR2 SYDVKM. The CDR3 runs 16 residues. CDR3 amino acids: CASSGSGTGHTDTQYF. The CDR3 DNA is TGTGCCAGCAGCGGTTCCGGGACAGGGCACACAGATACGCAGTATTTT.

This clone was observed a handful of times. CDR3 region: CASSLEGQGPWGYTF. The CDR3 DNA follows: TGCGCCAGCAGCTTGGAGGGACAGGGTCCATGGGGCTACACCTTC. V and J are TRBV5-1 and TRBJ1-2, with 9 bases aligning to TRBD1. J lost 8 bases, V lost 0 bases, and 8 bases had no gene match. The CDR3 sequence is 15 residues long. The V gene's germline CDR1 is SGHRS and CDR2 YFSETQ.

This clone turned up a few times. This chain uses TRBV15 with TRBJ2-1; TRBD1 might be the D (5 bases). V gave up 0 bases and J gave up 4 bases, with 10 bases separating them. The germline gives CDR1 LNHNV, CDR2 YYDKDF (reference sequence). The CDR3 is 15 amino acids. The CDR3 loop reads CATSRDGADYNEQFF. In DNA, the CDR3 is TGTGCCACCAGCAGAGATGGGGCAGATTACAATGAGCAGTTCTTC.

This chain connects TRBV11-2 to TRBJ2-1, with 8 bases lining up with TRBD1. Germline V lookup: CDR1 SGHAT, CDR2 FQNNGV. There are 15 residues in the CDR3. The V segment lost 5 bases and the J segment 2 bases; nucleotides outside the gene matches: 5. The CDR3 DNA reads TGTGCCAGCAGCCTCGGGACAGGAACCTACAATGAGCAGTTCTTC. This codes for CASSLGTGTYNEQFF.

This clone was counted between two and nine times. V gene TRBV10-3 combines with J gene TRBJ2-7; 9 bases are shared with TRBD1. CDR3 length: 17 amino acids. V dropped 6 bases and J dropped 2; count of bases not matched to a gene: 14. Germline V gene data show CDR1 as ENHRY and CDR2 as SYGVKD. This chain's CDR3 is CAISSHPGQGKAYEQYF. The CDR3 DNA follows: TGTGCCATCAGCAGCCACCCCGGACAGGGGAAAGCCTACGAGCAGTACTTC.

This clone has just one count. The chain combines TRBV7-3 with TRBJ2-3; 8 positions agree with TRBD2. With V trimmed by 5 bases and J by 6 bases, 7 bases remained unmatched. Germline V CDR1 and CDR2: SGHTA, FQGTGA. This CDR3 spans 14 amino acids. This chain's CDR3 is CASSEEPSGDTQYF. CDR3 nucleotide sequence: TGTGCCAGCAGCGAAGAACCTAGCGGGGATACGCAGTATTTT.

V usage is TRBV3-1 (or the pseudogene TRBV3-2) and J usage is TRBJ1-1, with 8 nucleotides matching TRBD1. The CDR3 runs 14 residues. The junction had 7 bases not matched to a gene; V was cut back by 3 bases and J by 7 bases. Germline V gene lookup returns CDR1 LGHDT and CDR2 YNNKEL (reference sequence). As DNA, the CDR3 is TGTGCCAGCAGCCAGCAGGGGGCGCGAGGTGAAGCTTTCTTT. Translated, it gives CASSQQGARGEAFF.

CDR3 region: CSVEVIWLLYNEQFF. The DNA of the CDR3 is TGCAGCGTTGAGGTTATATGGCTGCTCTACAATGAGCAGTTCTTC. The chain carries TRBV29-1 and TRBJ2-1; D is unresolved. The germline CDR1 and CDR2 sequences are SQVTM and ANQGSEA. The length of the CDR3 is 15 residues. With 3 bases removed from V and 3 bases from J, the gap between germline ends came to 15 bases.

The gene calls are TRBV7-9 and TRBJ1-4; TRBD1 might be the D (6 bases). This CDR3 region has 14 residues. V was shortened by 5 bases and J by 7 bases, with 14 bases between the two germline ends. Looked up from germline, CDR1 is SEHNR and CDR2 is FQNEAQ (reference sequence). The CDR3 region is CASSPNEGVEKLFF. CDR3 sequence (DNA): TGTGCCAGCAGCCCCAACGAGGGGGTTGAAAAACTGTTTTTT.

This sequence joins TRBV4-1 and TRBJ1-4, with 7 bases aligning to TRBD1. Germline V gene data show CDR1 as MGHRA and CDR2 as YSYEKL. Trimming took 4 bases from V and 2 from J; bases not matched to a gene: 1. This CDR3 is built from 14 residues. The CDR3 nucleotides are TGCGCCAGCAGCCTGACAGGGACTAATGAAAAACTGTTTTTT. Protein product: CASSLTGTNEKLFF.

This chain joins TRBV11-2 and TRBJ1-2; tentative D call: TRBD1 (6 bases). The CDR3 is 13 amino acids. Trimming stripped 5 bases from V and 8 bases from J, with 15 bases between. Germline assignment: CDR1 SGHAT and CDR2 FQNNGV. DNA for the CDR3: TGTGCCAGCAGCATACAGGGAGCTTACGGCTACACCTTC. Translated, it gives CASSIQGAYGYTF. Combining the CDR3 with reference TRBV11-2 and TRBJ1-2 gives the whole variable domain EAGVAQSPRYKIIEKRQSVAFWCNPISGHATLYWYQQILGQGPKLLIQFQNNGVVDDSQLPKDRFSAERLKGVDSTLKIQPAKLEDSAVYLCASSIQGAYGYTFGSGTRLTVV.

This rearrangement joins TRBV6-6 to TRBJ2-7, with 10 bases matching TRBD1. CDR1 and CDR2 from the germline V gene are MNHNY and SVGAGI (reference sequence). This CDR3 spans 15 amino acids. Trimming removed 5 bases from V and 4 bases from J; junction bases left unmatched: 8. CDR3 sequence (DNA): TGTGCCAGCAGTGACCGGGACAGGGGTTTTTACGAGCAGTACTTC. Its protein product is CASSDRDRGFYEQYF.

The gene calls are TRBV28 and TRBJ1-4; D unclear. Trimming stripped 2 bases from V and 0 bases from J, with 7 bases between. Germline lookup yields CDR1 MDHEN and CDR2 SYDVKM. The CDR3 has 15 amino acids. The CDR3, as DNA: TGTGCCAGCAGTTTACTCTATGCAACTAATGAAAAACTGTTTTTT. It specifies CASSLLYATNEKLFF.

J is TRBJ2-6 and V is TRBV27; 8 bases agree with TRBD1. J lost 0 bases, V lost 7 bases, and 5 bases had no gene match. The CDR3 has 16 residues. In germline, CDR1 is MNHEY, CDR2 SMNVEV (reference sequence). CDR3 sequence reads: CASTGQGLSGANVLTF. The CDR3 coding sequence is TGTGCCAGCACCGGACAGGGTCTCTCTGGGGCCAACGTCCTGACTTTC.

The genes are TRBV7-9 and TRBJ2-1, with 9 bases that match TRBD2. The CDR3 runs 16 residues. Trimming removed 3 bases from V and 7 bases from J; junction bases left unmatched: 10. CDR1 and CDR2 from the germline V gene are SEHNR and FQNEAQ (reference sequence). The CDR3 DNA is TGTGCCAGCAGCTTTTTGGGCGGGGGGGCCTCAAATGAGCAGTTCTTC. Amino acid sequence: CASSFLGGGASNEQFF.

The V gene is TRBV21-1, the J gene TRBJ2-2; TRBD2, the table's D call, lacks a check against the DNA. TRBV21-1 is tagged as a pseudogene. This CDR3 has 20 amino acids. CDR3 region: CASSEPAGTSGSLVTGELFF. The CDR3 DNA follows: TGTGCCAGCAGCGAACCCGCTGGGACTAGCGGGAGCTTGGTGACCGGGGAGCTGTTTTTT.

This clone has a handful of counts. The chain is built from TRBV5-1 and TRBJ2-7; 8 nucleotides align to TRBD2. Trimming removed 2 bases from V and 5 bases from J; junction bases left unmatched: 3. The germline gives CDR1 SGHRS, CDR2 YFSETQ. The CDR3 spans 13 residues. CDR3 sequence (DNA): TGCGCCAGCAGCTTTAGCGGGGTGGACGAGCAGTACTTC. It codes for CASSFSGVDEQYF. Full variable domain (remainder filled in from reference TRBV5-1 and TRBJ2-7): KAGVTQTPRYLIKTRGQQVTLSCSPISGHRSVSWYQQTPGQGLQFLFEYFSETQRNKGNFPGRFSGRQFSNSRSEMNVSTLELGDSALYLCASSFSGVDEQYFGPGTRLTVT.

The chain has TRBV6-6 and TRBJ2-7; D possibly corresponds to TRBD2 (6 bases). The CDR3 is 13 residues long. The germline gives CDR1 MNHNY, CDR2 SVGAGI (reference sequence). CDR3 sequence: CATFGRESYEQYF. In DNA form, the CDR3 reads TGTGCTACGTTTGGGCGGGAATCCTACGAGCAGTACTTC.

The chain joins TRBV5-1 to TRBJ2-5; 7 bases are shared with TRBD2. Trimming removed 5 bases from V and 0 bases from J; junction bases left unmatched: 4. The CDR3 is made up of 14 amino acids. Germline V gene lookup returns CDR1 SGHRS and CDR2 YFSETQ. For the CDR3, the DNA is TGCGCCAGCAGTCTTGGGGGGGACCAAGAGACCCAGTACTTC. It translates to CASSLGGDQETQYF. Combining the CDR3 with reference TRBV5-1 and TRBJ2-5 gives the whole variable domain KAGVTQTPRYLIKTRGQQVTLSCSPISGHRSVSWYQQTPGQGLQFLFEYFSETQRNKGNFPGRFSGRQFSNSRSEMNVSTLELGDSALYLCASSLGGDQETQYFGPGTRLLVL.

This clone has just a few counts. The genes are TRBV3-1 (or the pseudogene TRBV3-2) and TRBJ2-3; D is perhaps TRBD2 (6 bases). The CDR3 spans 17 residues. Trimming removed 0 bases at V and 0 bases at J, with 13 bases between. Germline CDR1 LGHDT, CDR2 YNNKEL (reference sequence). This CDR3 is CASSQDLGGTSTDTQYF. In DNA, the CDR3 is TGTGCCAGCAGCCAAGATCTTGGCGGGACTAGCACAGATACGCAGTATTTT.

This sequence joins TRBV2 and TRBJ2-1; weak D call: TRBD1 (5 bases). V was trimmed by 6 bases and J by 5 bases, leaving 11 bases between them. This CDR3 region has 13 residues. CDR1 and CDR2 (germline): SNHLY, FYNNEI. The CDR3: CASRTDTHNEQFF. DNA of the CDR3: TGTGCCAGCAGGACGGACACACACAATGAGCAGTTCTTC.

The genes are TRBV2 and TRBJ1-1, with a tentative D call TRBD1 (5 bases). Trimming stripped 3 bases from V and 3 bases from J, with 11 bases between. CDR3 length: 14 residues. The germline gives CDR1 SNHLY, CDR2 FYNNEI. The CDR3 region has the DNA TGTGCCAGCAGTGAGGGGGGTCCGTACACTGAAGCTTTCTTT. Amino acids: CASSEGGPYTEAFF.

The chain employs TRBV19 and TRBJ2-1, with 7 bases that match TRBD1. Losses at the gene ends were 2 bases for V and 7 bases for J; bases not matched to a gene: 8. The CDR3 extends over 15 amino acids. Germline CDR1 and CDR2: LNHDA and SQIVND (reference sequence). The CDR3 nucleotides are TGTGCCAGTAGTATATGGACAGGTGATGCGAATGAGCAGTTCTTC. The encoded protein is CASSIWTGDANEQFF.

The chain has TRBV5-4 and TRBJ2-5, with TRBD2 matching 7 bases. CDR3 length: 15 residues. V was clipped by 0 bases and J by 2 bases; unmatched bases: 4. Germline V gene data show CDR1 as SGHNT and CDR2 as YYREEE (reference sequence). The CDR3 spells CASSLVGGSQETQYF. For the CDR3, the DNA is TGTGCCAGCAGCTTGGTGGGAGGGAGTCAAGAGACCCAGTACTTC.

This clone was counted once. The chain uses TRBV29-1 and TRBJ2-7; 10 bases fit TRBD1. Germline V gene data show CDR1 as SQVTM and CDR2 as ANQGSEA. This CDR3 has 12 residues. Losses at the gene ends were 4 bases for V and 7 bases for J; bases not matched to a gene: 4. CDR3: CSVGQGAGEQYF. In DNA form, the CDR3 reads TGCAGCGTTGGACAGGGGGCTGGGGAGCAGTACTTC.

The rearrangement joins TRBV27 to TRBJ2-7; a possible D gene is TRBD2 (5 bases). V lost 5 bases and J lost 0, with 8 bases in between. Germline CDR1 reads MNHEY; CDR2 reads SMNVEV (reference sequence). The CDR3 is made up of 13 amino acids. The CDR3 DNA reads TGTGCCAGCAGTAACGGGGACTCCTACGAGCAGTACTTC. Protein sequence: CASSNGDSYEQYF.

This rearrangement joins TRBV18 to TRBJ1-2; perhaps TRBD1 as D (6 bases). The CDR3 has 15 residues. Germline-derived CDR1 and CDR2 are KGHSH and LQKENI. Trimming pared 5 bases from V and 3 bases from J, leaving 16 bases between. CDR3 loop: CASSADLQGHYGYTF. In nucleotides, the CDR3 is TGTGCCAGCTCAGCAGACCTACAGGGTCACTATGGCTACACCTTC.

The chain carries TRBV5-1 and TRBJ2-3; tentative D call: TRBD1 (6 bases). Germline CDR1 and CDR2: SGHRS and YFSETQ. This CDR3 has 15 amino acids. Trimming removed 0 bases at V and 3 bases at J, with 11 bases between. The CDR3 region has the DNA TGCGCCAGCAGCTTGGATTGGGGGCAGACAGATACGCAGTATTTT. This translates into CASSLDWGQTDTQYF. Supplemented by reference TRBV5-1 and TRBJ2-3, the full variable domain reads KAGVTQTPRYLIKTRGQQVTLSCSPISGHRSVSWYQQTPGQGLQFLFEYFSETQRNKGNFPGRFSGRQFSNSRSEMNVSTLELGDSALYLCASSLDWGQTDTQYFGPGTRLTVL.

This clone has ten or more counts. The CDR3 DNA reads as TGTGCCAGCAGTCCCTTTAGCGGGACGGGAGATACGCAGTATTTT. This translates into CASSPFSGTGDTQYF. The rearrangement joins TRBV27 to TRBJ2-3; TRBD2 matches at 8 bases. Germline V lookup: CDR1 MNHEY, CDR2 SMNVEV (reference sequence). CDR3 size: 15 residues. V dropped 5 bases and J dropped 5; count of bases not matched to a gene: 9.